This T cell receptor (beta chain) was captured by sequencing in a study of cytomegalovirus exposure and HLA in healthy donors (dated by TCRdb to the late 2010s). In terms of the full investigation: The roughly 670 repertoires of the first cohort and the roughly 120 validation repertoires were produced on the same platform, according to a later analysis. The study aimed to test whether cataloging public T cell receptors could reveal signatures of past pathogen exposure. Besides the first cohort of roughly 700 subjects, a separate validation cohort made up of 120 different subjects was used. The study combined high-throughput TCR immunosequencing, statistical association of individual TCRs with disease status, and machine learning to predict cytomegalovirus infection status. General findings and caveats noted by the study authors: In both the original and validation cohorts, the classifier was reported to diagnose cytomegalovirus status with high specificity and sensitivity. The authors suggested that the approach could potentially be extended to other disease states and immunological phenotypes. In a later analysis, TCRs clustered in the first cohort were found to also tend to co-occur in the approximately 120 validation repertoires, with approximately 95% of cluster scores above 0. A later analysis had no HLA typing for the validation cohort, so co-occurrence there was scored across all 120 or so repertoires. A few of the identified cytomegalovirus-associated TCR beta chains were confirmed in vitro to be specific for cytomegalovirus antigens. Most TCR sequences were seen in very few donors, while some public TCRs were found in many individuals. The study gave a list of more than 150 TCR beta chains associated with cytomegalovirus.

Its CDR3 holds 14 amino acids, cysteine through phenylalanine. The CDR3 DNA has 42 bases and is translated from base 1. CDR1 is given as MNHEY and CDR2 as SVGAGI, both from the germline V gene. V and J are trimmed by 5 bases and 2 bases, and the gene matches miss 2 bases of the junction. Comments on this clone: Its antigen remains unidentified. No qualities accompany the bases; no much larger clone lies one base away.

The donors belonged to the validation cohort of over a hundred subjects, which was separate from the roughly 670-subject first cohort. The library was prepared using the immunoSEQ multiplex PCR assay. The study's own analysis went as follows. A statistical classification framework was developed to diagnose cytomegalovirus status using the catalog of TCR beta chain sequences. TCRdb retrieved this table from immuneACCESS and kept in-frame rearrangements only. Not all clones are present; in checked studies, unresolved V genes account for under half, and no reason is known for the remainder. The V and J calls and clone size were taken over from that table, and D and trimming were inferred from the DNA. In all, the sample holds fewer than 250,000 clones, and around 87% of those were seen once. In total, the top ten clones hold 2.6% of the sample.

The source of this sequence is a young man in good health and CMV-seronegative. Specimen: PBMCs. The rearranged segments are TRBV6-5 and TRBJ2-7, with 11 junctional bases fitting TRBD2. The CDR3 region reads CASSATSGTYEQYF. The nucleotide sequence is TGTGCCAGCAGTGCGACTAGCGGGACCTACGAGCAGTACTTC.